Sequencing of this T cell receptor (beta chain) was carried out in a study of T-cell memory formation after mild COVID-19. Study-level findings and limits: Proof of SARS-CoV-2 specificity was absent for the second-wave clones that crested on day 37. The finding that pre-infection memory included some responding clones suggested that cross-reactive memory joined. Later expanders leaned CD4+, whereas clones that contracted between day 15 and 85 were balanced CD4/CD8.

With constant-segment primers, 5'RACE yielded cDNA libraries of TCR alpha and TCR beta that carried sample barcodes and UMIs. MiXCR, run by TCRdb on the 5' RACE reads, gives a single entry per CDR3 protein. The data hold roughly 240,000 distinct CDR3 sequences, with 15% to 19% observed a single time. The germline V and J ends were trimmed by 5 bases and 5 bases, with 17 bases remaining between them. The V gene's germline CDR1 is SEHNR and CDR2 FQNEAQ (reference sequence). The length of the CDR3 is 15 residues. On this clonotype: Its specificity is not known.

The J gene is TRBJ2-3, the V gene TRBV7-9, with D possibly TRBD2 on 6 matching bases. This receptor was obtained from an adult woman who had mild COVID-19 (a few samples of this study predate the infection). Cell type and time point are not known. The material sequenced was PBMCs or a T cell subset sorted from them (not recorded which). CDR3 sequence reads: CASSRSGTGGDTQYF. Written as DNA, the CDR3 is TGTGCCAGCAGCAGATCCGGGACCGGGGGAGATACGCAGTATTTT.